This T cell receptor (beta chain) is drawn from a study of cytotoxic CD8 clonotypes in ibrutinib-treated CLL. Produced via immunoSEQ multiplex PCR; TCRdb's table is partial and in-frame only. Of approximately 200,000 clones in the sample, 72% are singletons; the top ten hold 13%. This CDR3 spans 13 amino acids. Germline CDR1 SGHAT, CDR2 FQNNGV. The V gene end was trimmed by 4 bases and the J gene end by 16 bases; junction bases not matched to a gene: 13. The sequence came from a human donor with chronic lymphocytic leukemia. Here the sequenced sample was PBMCs, taken after 24 months of ibrutinib treatment. The genes are TRBV11-2 and TRBJ2-1; TRBD2 matches 7 bases. CDR3 in DNA: TGTGCCAGCAGCTACCTCGGGGGGAGGGTCCCTTTCTTC. As protein: CASSYLGGRVPFF. Supplemented by reference TRBV11-2 and TRBJ2-1, the full variable domain reads EAGVAQSPRYKIIEKRQSVAFWCNPISGHATLYWYQQILGQGPKLLIQFQNNGVVDDSQLPKDRFSAERLKGVDSTLKIQPAKLEDSAVYLCASSYLGGRVPFFGPGTRLTVL.